Here is one T cell receptor (beta chain) with its context. Its antigen is currently not known. Qualities for individual bases were not recorded, and no much larger clone is one base off. The iRepertoire nested amplicon-rescue multiplex PCR (arm-PCR) platform was used to amplify TCR alpha and beta CDR3 regions from RNA. The input for one-step reverse transcription and amplification was roughly 100-450 ng of either tissue mRNA or PBMC total RNA. Following bead purification, Illumina adapters were added by a secondary multiplex PCR, and the libraries were gel-purified between 200 and 400 bp. The libraries contained internal 6-nucleotide barcodes that were used for demultiplexing. Sequencing of libraries was performed on an Illumina MiSeq with 2x220 or 2x250 nucleotide paired-end reads. As for how the authors treated the data: Paired reads were merged using FLASH 1.2.11 and aligned with BWA-MEM to the GRCh37 human genome, and TRA and TRB reads were then extracted. V and J assignment used an IMGT-derived reference of cassette sequences and CDR3 motifs that included pseudogenes. Reads were translated in three frames, and productive CDR3s were defined as those with a C...FGXG motif and no stop codons. Unique combinations of V-J cassette pair and CDR3 amino acid sequence were defined as clonotypes. Hamming distance filtering was applied to reads, with thresholds set by the sequence error rate of each sample in mapped regions. The public sequencing data were trimmed at Q25 with fastp and processed into clonotypes with MiXCR by TCRdb, which kept only in-frame beta chains. A single entry per CDR3 protein holds the most common genes and DNA from its merged rows. In this record, the V and J calls reflect TCRdb's handling and not the investigators' own analysis. In this sample the table shows 100,000 to 150,000 distinct CDR3 sequences, 20% to 25% of which occur a single time. The top ten clones comprise 13% to 15% of the sample.

V sheds 6 bases and J sheds 4 bases, leaving 14 bases between their ends. The CDR3 spans 14 residues, from the cysteine through the phenylalanine. CDR3 DNA is the only sequence kept; it has 42 bases, read in frame from the first base. These data come from a study of glioma-infiltrating T cells (dated by TCRdb to about 2016). With regard to the full study: The study sequenced TCR alpha- and beta-chain repertoires from glioma tissue, from non-neoplastic brain tissue and from matched peripheral blood mononuclear cells. The paired cohort comprised three low-grade glioma patients, 7 or 8 primary glioblastoma patients and three non-glioma patients contributing non-neoplastic brain tissue. To measure how far tissue and blood T-cell populations diverged, each tissue-infiltrating repertoire was compared against the peripheral blood repertoire of the same patient.

The full study reports these points: Small numbers underpinned the group comparisons: about 8 glioblastoma patients, three low-grade glioma patients and three non-neoplastic patients. Very few CDR3 sequences were shared between tissue and blood, attributed to high CDR3 diversity and limited sampling. VJ-independent divergence between tissue and blood was found to be below expectation in non-neoplastic patients but above expectation in all gliomas, particularly low-grade gliomas.

The TCR was taken from a human donor with low-grade glioma or glioblastoma, undergoing nonglioma brain surgery, or in good health (not recorded which). The sequencing sample was made of glioma tissue, nonneoplastic brain tissue, or PBMCs (not recorded which). The receptor chain draws on TRBV12-3 or TRBV12-4 and TRBJ2-3; the D call is tentative, TRBD1 or TRBD2, as each matches 6 bases. The DNA sequence is given as TGTGCCAGCAGCCGGGGGACAAGAGCAGATACGCAGTATTTT. Translated, this gives CASSRGTRADTQYF.